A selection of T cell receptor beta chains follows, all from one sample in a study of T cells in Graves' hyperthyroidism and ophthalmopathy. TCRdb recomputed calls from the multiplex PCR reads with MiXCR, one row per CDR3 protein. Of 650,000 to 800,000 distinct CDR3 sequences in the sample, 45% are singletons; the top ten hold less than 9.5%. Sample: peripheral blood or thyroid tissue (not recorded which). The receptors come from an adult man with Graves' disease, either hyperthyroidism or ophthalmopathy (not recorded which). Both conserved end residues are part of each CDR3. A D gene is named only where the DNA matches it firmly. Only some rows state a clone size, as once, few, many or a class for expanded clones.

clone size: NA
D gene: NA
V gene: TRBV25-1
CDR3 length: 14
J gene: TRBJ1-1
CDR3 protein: CASSEWGKGTEAFF
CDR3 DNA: TGTGCCAGCAGTGAATGGGGGAAGGGGACTGAAGCTTTCTTT

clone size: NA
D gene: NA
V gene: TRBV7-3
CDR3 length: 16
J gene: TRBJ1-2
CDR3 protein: CASSLNSPSGNYGYTF
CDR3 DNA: TGTGCCAGCAGCTTAAATTCTCCGTCCGGCAACTATGGCTACACCTTC

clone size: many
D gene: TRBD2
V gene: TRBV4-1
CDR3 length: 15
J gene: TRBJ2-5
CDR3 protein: CASSQTSGNQETQYF
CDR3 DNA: TGCGCCAGCAGCCAGACTAGCGGGAACCAAGAGACCCAGTACTTC

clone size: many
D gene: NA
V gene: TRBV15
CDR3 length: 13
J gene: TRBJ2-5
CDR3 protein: CATSSTLGETQYF
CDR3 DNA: TGTGCCACCAGCAGCACCCTAGGGGAGACCCAGTACTTC

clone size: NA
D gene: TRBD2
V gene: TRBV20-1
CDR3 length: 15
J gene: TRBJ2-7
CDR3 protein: CSARETSGSRYEQYF
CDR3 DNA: TGCAGTGCTAGAGAGACTAGCGGCTCCCGTTACGAGCAGTACTTC

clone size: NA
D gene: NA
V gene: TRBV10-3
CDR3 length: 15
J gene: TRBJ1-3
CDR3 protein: CAISEDGDSGNTIYF
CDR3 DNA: TGTGCCATCAGTGAGGACGGAGACTCTGGAAACACCATATATTTT

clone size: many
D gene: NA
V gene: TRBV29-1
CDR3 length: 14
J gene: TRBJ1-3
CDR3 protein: CSVDGPHSGNTIYF
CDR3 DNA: TGCAGCGTTGACGGACCGCACTCTGGAAACACCATATATTTT

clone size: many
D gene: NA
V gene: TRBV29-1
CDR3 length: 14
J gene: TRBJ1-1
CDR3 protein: CSVEDKGQNTEAFF
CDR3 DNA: TGCAGCGTTGAAGATAAGGGACAGAACACTGAAGCTTTCTTT

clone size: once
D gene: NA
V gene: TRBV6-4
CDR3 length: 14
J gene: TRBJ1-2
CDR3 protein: CASSDGALNYGYTF
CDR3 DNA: TGTGCCAGCAGTGACGGGGCCCTTAACTATGGCTACACCTTC

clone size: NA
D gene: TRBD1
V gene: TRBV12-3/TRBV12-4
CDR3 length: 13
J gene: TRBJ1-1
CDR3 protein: CASRDRGITEAFF
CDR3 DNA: TGTGCCAGCAGGGACAGGGGAATCACTGAAGCTTTCTTT

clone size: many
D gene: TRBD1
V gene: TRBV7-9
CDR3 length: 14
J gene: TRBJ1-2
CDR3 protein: CASSLGQGSYGYTF
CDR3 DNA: TGTGCCAGCAGCTTAGGACAGGGGAGCTATGGCTACACCTTC

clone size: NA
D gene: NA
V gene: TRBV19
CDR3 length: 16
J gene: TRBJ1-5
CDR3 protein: CASSIRGVSVGQPQHF
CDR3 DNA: TGTGCCAGTAGTATACGGGGAGTCTCGGTCGGTCAGCCCCAGCATTTT

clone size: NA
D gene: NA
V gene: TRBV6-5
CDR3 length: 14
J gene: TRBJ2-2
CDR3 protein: CASSSRTDTGELFF
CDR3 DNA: TGTGCCAGCAGTTCCCGGACAGACACCGGGGAGCTGTTTTTT

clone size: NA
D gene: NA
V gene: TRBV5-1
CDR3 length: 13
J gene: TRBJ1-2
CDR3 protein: CASAGLTNYGYTF
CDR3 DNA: TGCGCCAGCGCAGGATTAACTAACTATGGCTACACCTTC

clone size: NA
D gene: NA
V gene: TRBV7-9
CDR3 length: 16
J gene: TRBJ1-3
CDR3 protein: CASSPQQGSSGNTIYF
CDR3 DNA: TGTGCCAGCTCACCACAGCAGGGGTCCTCTGGAAACACCATATATTTT

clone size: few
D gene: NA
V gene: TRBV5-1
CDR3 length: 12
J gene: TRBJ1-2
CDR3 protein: CASSRDARGYTF
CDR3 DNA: TGCGCCAGCAGCCGGGACGCAAGGGGCTACACCTTC

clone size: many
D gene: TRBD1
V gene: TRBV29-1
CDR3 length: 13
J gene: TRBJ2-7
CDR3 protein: CSGRDRGSYEQYF
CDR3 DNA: TGCAGCGGCCGGGACAGGGGCTCCTACGAGCAGTACTTC

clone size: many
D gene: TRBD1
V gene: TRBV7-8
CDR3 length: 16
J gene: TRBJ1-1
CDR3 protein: CASSEHGTGGSAEAFF
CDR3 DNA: TGTGCCAGCAGCGAACACGGGACAGGAGGAAGTGCTGAAGCTTTCTTT

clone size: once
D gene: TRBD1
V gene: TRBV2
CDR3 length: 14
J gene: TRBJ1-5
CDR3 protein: CASKYGQANQPQHF
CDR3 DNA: TGTGCCAGCAAGTACGGACAGGCAAATCAGCCCCAGCATTTT

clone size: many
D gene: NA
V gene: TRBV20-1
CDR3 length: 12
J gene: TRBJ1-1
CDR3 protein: CSANRVNTEAFF
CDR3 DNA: TGCAGCGCGAATCGGGTGAACACTGAAGCTTTCTTT

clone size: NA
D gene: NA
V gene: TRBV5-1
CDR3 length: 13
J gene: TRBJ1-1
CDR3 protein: CASSPGSTQVAFF
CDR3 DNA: TGCGCCAGCAGCCCGGGGTCGACTCAGGTAGCTTTCTTT

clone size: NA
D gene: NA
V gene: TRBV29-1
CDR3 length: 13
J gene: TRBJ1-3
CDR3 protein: CSVGASSGNTIYF
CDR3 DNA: TGCAGCGTCGGAGCTAGCTCTGGAAACACCATATATTTT

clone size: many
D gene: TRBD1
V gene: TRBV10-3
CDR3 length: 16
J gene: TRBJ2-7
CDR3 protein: CAISSSGTGGAYEQYF
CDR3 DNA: TGTGCCATCAGCAGTTCCGGGACAGGAGGCGCCTACGAGCAGTACTTC

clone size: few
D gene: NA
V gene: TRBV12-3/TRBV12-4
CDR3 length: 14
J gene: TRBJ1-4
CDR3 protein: CASSLGHSNEKLFF
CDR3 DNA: TGTGCCAGCAGTTTAGGCCACAGTAATGAAAAACTGTTTTTT

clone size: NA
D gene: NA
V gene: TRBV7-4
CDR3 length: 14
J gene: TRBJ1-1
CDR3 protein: CASSVDGENTEAFF
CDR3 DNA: TGTGCCAGCAGCGTAGACGGAGAGAACACTGAAGCTTTCTTT

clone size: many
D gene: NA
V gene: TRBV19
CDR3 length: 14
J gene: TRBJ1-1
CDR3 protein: CASSSDRLNTEAFF
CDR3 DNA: TGTGCCAGTAGCTCCGACAGGCTTAACACTGAAGCTTTCTTT

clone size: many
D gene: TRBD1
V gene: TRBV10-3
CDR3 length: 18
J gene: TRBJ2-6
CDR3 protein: CAISESTGLGSGANVLTF
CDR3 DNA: TGTGCCATCAGTGAGTCGACAGGGCTGGGGTCTGGGGCCAACGTCCTGACTTTC

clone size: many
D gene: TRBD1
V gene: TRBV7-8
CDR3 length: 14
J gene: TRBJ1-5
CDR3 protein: CASSATGGRQPQHF
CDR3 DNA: TGTGCCAGCAGCGCAACAGGGGGCAGGCAGCCCCAGCATTTT

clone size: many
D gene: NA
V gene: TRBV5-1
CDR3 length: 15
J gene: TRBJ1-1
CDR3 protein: CASSATAGGGTEAFF
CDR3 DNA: TGCGCCAGCAGCGCTACGGCGGGGGGTGGCACTGAAGCTTTCTTT

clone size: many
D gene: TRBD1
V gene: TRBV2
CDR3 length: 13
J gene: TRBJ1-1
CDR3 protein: CALQGGRNTEAFF
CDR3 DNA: TGTGCACTCCAGGGGGGGAGGAACACTGAAGCTTTCTTT

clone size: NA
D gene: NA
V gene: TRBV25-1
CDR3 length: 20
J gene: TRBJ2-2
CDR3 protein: CASSDRPPLGSVAGPGELFF
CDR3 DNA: TGTGCCAGCAGTGATCGACCCCCCCTCGGCAGCGTTGCGGGGCCCGGGGAGCTGTTTTTT

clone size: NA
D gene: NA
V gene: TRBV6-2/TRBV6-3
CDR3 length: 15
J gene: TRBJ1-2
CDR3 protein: CASSEWGGADYGYTF
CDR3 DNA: TGTGCCAGCAGTGAATGGGGGGGCGCTGACTATGGCTACACCTTC

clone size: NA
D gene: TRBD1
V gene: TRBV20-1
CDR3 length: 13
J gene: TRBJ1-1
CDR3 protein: CSARRTGDTEAFF
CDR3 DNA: TGCAGTGCTAGGAGGACAGGGGACACTGAAGCTTTCTTT

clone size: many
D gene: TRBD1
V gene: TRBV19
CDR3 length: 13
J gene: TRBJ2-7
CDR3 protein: CASSPGQDYEQYF
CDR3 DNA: TGTGCCAGTAGTCCGGGACAGGACTACGAGCAGTACTTC

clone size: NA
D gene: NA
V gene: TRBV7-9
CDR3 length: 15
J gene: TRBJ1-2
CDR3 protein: CASSLQQLTNYGYTF
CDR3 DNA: TGTGCCAGCAGCTTACAACAGCTGACTAACTATGGCTACACCTTC

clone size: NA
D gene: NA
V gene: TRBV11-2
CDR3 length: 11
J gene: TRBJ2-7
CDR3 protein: CASSPWDEQYF
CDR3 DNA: TGTGCCAGCAGCCCGTGGGACGAGCAGTACTTC

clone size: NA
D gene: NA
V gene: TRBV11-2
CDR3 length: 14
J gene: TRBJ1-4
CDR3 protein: CASSLTAEGEKLFF
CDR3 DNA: TGTGCCAGCAGCTTAACAGCCGAGGGGGAAAAACTGTTTTTT

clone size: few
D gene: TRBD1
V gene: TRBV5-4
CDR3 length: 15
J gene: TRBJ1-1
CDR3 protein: CASSHPQGVNTEAFF
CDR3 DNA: TGTGCCAGCAGCCACCCACAGGGGGTGAACACTGAAGCTTTCTTT

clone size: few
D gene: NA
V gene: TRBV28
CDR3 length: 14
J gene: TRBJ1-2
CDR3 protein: CASIGDRLNYGYTF
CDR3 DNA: TGTGCCAGCATAGGGGACCGCCTTAACTATGGCTACACCTTC

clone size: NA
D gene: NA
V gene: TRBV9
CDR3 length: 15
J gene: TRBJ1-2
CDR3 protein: CASSVGGGQRYGYTF
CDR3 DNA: TGTGCCAGCAGCGTTGGAGGGGGGCAACGCTATGGCTACACCTTC

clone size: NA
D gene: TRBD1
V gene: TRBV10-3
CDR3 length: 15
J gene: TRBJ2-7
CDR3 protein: CASSIQGFGSYEQYF
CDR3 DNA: TGTGCCAGCAGTATACAGGGGTTCGGCTCCTACGAGCAGTACTTC